A single sample is the source of the 29 T cell receptor beta chains below, sequenced in a study of OX40 agonist ivuxolimab in advanced cancers. Assay: immunoSEQ multiplex PCR; the TCRdb copy retains only in-frame clones and omits some. The sample lists over 75,000 clones, roughly 91% occurring once. The specimen comprised CD4+ or CD8+ T cells sorted from blood, sampled in a trial of the OX40 agonist ivuxolimab. The receptor source for this set is an adult with an advanced solid tumor such as melanoma, head and neck, liver or kidney cancer.

The J gene is TRBJ2-7, the V gene TRBV11-2, with 9 bases fitting TRBD1. Germline CDR1 reads SGHAT; CDR2 reads FQNNGV. V was clipped by 1 base and J by 7 bases; unmatched bases: 8. The CDR3 runs to 15 residues. The CDR3 bases are TGTGCCAGCAGCTTAGTAGGGACAGGGCTTGAAGAGCAGTACTTC. Its translation is CASSLVGTGLEEQYF.

The chain employs TRBV5-6 and TRBJ2-7; possibly TRBD2 for D (5 bases). The V end lost 5 bases, the J end lost 3 bases, and 12 bases lay between the germline ends. Germline V gene sequence: CDR1 SGHDT, CDR2 YYEEEE. The CDR3 is 13 amino acids. CDR3 sequence (DNA): TGTGCCAGCAGTACGGGGTCAGTCTACGAGCAGTACTTC. Amino acid sequence: CASSTGSVYEQYF. Using reference TRBV5-6 and TRBJ2-7 for the parts outside the CDR3, the full variable domain is DAGVTQSPTHLIKTRGQQVTLRCSPKSGHDTVSWYQQALGQGPQFIFQYYEEEERQRGNFPDRFSGHQFPNYSSELNVNALLLGDSALYLCASSTGSVYEQYFGPGTRLTVT.

This chain links TRBV23-1 with TRBJ1-2; D is possibly TRBD1 (6 bases). TRBV23-1 is flagged as an ORF with uncertain function. The ends were cut back, 8 bases at V and 7 bases at J, with 17 bases in the middle. The CDR3 runs to 13 residues. The CDR3: CASSPYGGCGYTF. The CDR3 bases are TGCGCCAGCTCTCCCTATGGGGGCTGTGGCTACACCTTC.

V and J are TRBV30 and TRBJ2-4; no firm D call. The germline V gene has CDR1 GTSNPN and CDR2 SVGIG (reference sequence). With 2 bases removed from V and 0 bases from J, the gap between germline ends came to 11 bases. The CDR3 contains 15 residues. For the CDR3, the DNA is TGTGCCTGGAGTCTTAGAGGTTTAGCCAAAAACATTCAGTACTTC. Protein product: CAWSLRGLAKNIQYF.

The chain combines TRBV23-1 with TRBJ2-1; D could derive from TRBD1 or TRBD2 (7 bases each). TRBV23-1 is given ORF status, its function remaining uncertain. V was trimmed by 4 bases and J by 0 bases, leaving 16 bases between them. This CDR3 comprises 17 residues. The CDR3 spells CASSRAGGGSSYNEQFF. The CDR3, as DNA: TGCGCCAGCAGTCGCGCAGGGGGGGGAAGCTCCTACAATGAGCAGTTCTTC.

This sequence joins TRBV7-2 and TRBJ2-7; tentative D call: TRBD2 (5 bases). The CDR3 spans 16 residues. V shed 2 bases and J shed 6 bases, with 20 bases lying between them. The germline CDR1 and CDR2 sequences are SGHTA and FQGNSA. CDR3 in DNA: TGTGCCAGCAGCTTAAACCCCGGGGTGGCGAAGGGCGAGCAGTACTTC. Its translation is CASSLNPGVAKGEQYF.

The J gene is TRBJ2-7, the V gene TRBV4-3; no clear D gene. The V gene's germline CDR1 is LGHNA and CDR2 YSLEER. Trimming removed 1 base at V and 4 bases at J, with 14 bases between. This CDR3 spans 15 amino acids. The CDR3 nucleotides read TGCGCCAGCAGCCAAGCGGCGCCCGGTGGGTACGAGCAGTACTTC. Amino acids: CASSQAAPGGYEQYF.

This chain uses TRBV4-3 with TRBJ2-1, with 11 bases matching TRBD2. The ends lost 0 bases at V and 10 bases at J; junction bases unmatched: 8. The CDR3 totals 16 residues. In germline, CDR1 is LGHNA, CDR2 YSLEER. CDR3 nucleotides: TGCGCCAGCAGCCAAGATCTTCTAGCGGGAGGACGGGAGCAGTTCTTC. Protein sequence: CASSQDLLAGGREQFF.

DNA of the CDR3: TGTGCCAGCAGTTACCCCAGGGGCATGGGCGCTGGCTACACCTTC. Residues: CASSYPRGMGAGYTF. The J gene is TRBJ1-2, the V gene TRBV6-6, with D perhaps TRBD1 (6 bases). The CDR3 is 15 residues long. V was trimmed by 2 bases and J by 7 bases, leaving 17 bases between them. The V gene's germline CDR1 is MNHNY and CDR2 SVGAGI (reference sequence).

This sequence joins TRBV19 and TRBJ2-5, with D uncertain. This CDR3 region has 13 residues. In germline, CDR1 is LNHDA, CDR2 SQIVND (reference sequence). V lost 9 bases, J lost 4 bases, and 15 bases lay in between. The CDR3 bases are TGTGCCAGCGCTGTAAGTCAGCGAGAGACCCAGTACTTC. Amino acid sequence: CASAVSQRETQYF.

This clone has a handful of counts. The chain carries TRBV4-2 and TRBJ2-2; no clear D. The CDR3 has 15 residues. V lost 1 base and J 7 bases, leaving 13 bases between the germline ends. Germline CDR1 reads LGHNA; CDR2 reads YNFKEQ. CDR3 amino acids: CASSQGLRSSGELFF. In DNA form, the CDR3 reads TGTGCCAGCAGCCAAGGCTTGCGAAGCAGCGGGGAGCTGTTTTTT.

The chain employs TRBV11-2 and TRBJ2-3; 9 bases agree with TRBD2. J was trimmed by 2 bases and V by 1 base; bases with no gene match: 10. The CDR3 runs to 18 residues. From germline, CDR1 is SGHAT and CDR2 FQNNGV. CDR3 DNA sequence: TGTGCCAGCAGCTTAGCCCCGGGGCTAGCGGGGATCACAGATACGCAGTATTTT. Its protein is CASSLAPGLAGITDTQYF. Looking up the rest from reference TRBV11-2 and TRBJ2-3 gives the full variable domain: EAGVAQSPRYKIIEKRQSVAFWCNPISGHATLYWYQQILGQGPKLLIQFQNNGVVDDSQLPKDRFSAERLKGVDSTLKIQPAKLEDSAVYLCASSLAPGLAGITDTQYFGPGTRLTVL.

The chain carries TRBV4-3 and TRBJ2-3; perhaps D is TRBD1 or TRBD2 (5 bases each). This CDR3 has 18 residues. Between the trimmed V and J ends, which lost 4 bases and 0 bases, there was a span of 20 bases. Germline CDR1 is LGHNA and CDR2 is YSLEER. CDR3 amino acids: CASSLQAPGTASTDTQYF. DNA for the CDR3: TGCGCCAGCAGCCTCCAAGCGCCCGGGACGGCCAGCACAGATACGCAGTATTTT.

CDR3 region: CASSREGGSSDTQYF. In nucleotides, the CDR3 is TGTGCCAGCAGCCGGGAGGGCGGGAGCTCAGATACGCAGTATTTT. V is TRBV7-9 and J is TRBJ2-3, with 8 bases identical to TRBD2. The CDR3 has 15 amino acids. Germline lookup yields CDR1 SEHNR and CDR2 FQNEAQ (reference sequence). V was pared by 5 bases and J by 4 bases, with 8 bases of the junction left unmatched.

This chain uses TRBV9 with TRBJ1-3; D is uncertain. Between the trimmed V and J ends, which lost 0 bases and 0 bases, there was a span of 7 bases. Germline CDR1 is SGDLS and CDR2 is YYNGEE. This CDR3 has 15 residues. The CDR3, as DNA: TGTGCCAGCAGCGTAGTCCCATACTCTGGAAACACCATATATTTT. Translated: CASSVVPYSGNTIYF. Filled out from reference TRBV9 and TRBJ1-3, the complete variable domain reads DSGVTQTPKHLITATGQRVTLRCSPRSGDLSVYWYQQSLDQGLQFLIQYYNGEERAKGNILERFSAQQFPDLHSELNLSSLELGDSALYFCASSVVPYSGNTIYFGEGSWLTVV.

This clone came up a few times. This chain connects TRBV28 to TRBJ2-7; no reliable D call. V was cut by 10 bases and J by 1 base, with 26 bases left in between. The CDR3 is made up of 17 amino acids. CDR1 MDHEN and CDR2 SYDVKM come from the germline V gene. CDR3 amino acids: CATYSTTSRPGSYEQYF. The CDR3 DNA reads as TGTGCCACCTACTCTACCACGTCGAGGCCCGGGTCCTACGAGCAGTACTTC.

The rearrangement uses TRBV18 and TRBJ2-7, with D possibly called TRBD1 or TRBD2 (7 bases each). The CDR3 consists of 15 residues. Germline V CDR1 and CDR2: KGHSH, LQKENI. Trimming stripped 1 base from V and 6 bases from J, with 16 bases between. CDR3 protein: CASSPRGGTAIEQYF. The CDR3, as DNA: TGTGCCAGCTCACCACGGGGAGGGACAGCGATCGAGCAGTACTTC.

V is TRBV19 and J is TRBJ2-7, with D tentatively TRBD1 or TRBD2 (5 bases each). CDR1 and CDR2 from the germline V gene are LNHDA and SQIVND (reference sequence). The CDR3 runs to 14 residues. V lost 4 bases and J lost 6, with 16 bases in between. Here the CDR3 reads CASSKFFGDAEQYF. The CDR3 DNA reads as TGTGCCAGTAGTAAGTTTTTTGGGGACGCCGAGCAGTACTTC.

The chain couples TRBV4-3 to TRBJ2-1; D ambiguous. The ends were cut back, 1 base at V and 7 bases at J, with 14 bases in the middle. The CDR3 contains 15 residues. Looked up from germline, CDR1 is LGHNA and CDR2 is YSLEER. CDR3 bases: TGCGCCAGCAGCCAAGGAAGAGTCCCCAATAATGAGCAGTTCTTC. It translates to CASSQGRVPNNEQFF.

CDR3 coding DNA: TGTGCCAGTAGTCACAGGGGTTCCGGGGCCAACGTCCTGACTTTC. Translating it yields CASSHRGSGANVLTF. The chain has TRBV19 and TRBJ2-6, with 7 nucleotides matching TRBD1. CDR1 is LNHDA and CDR2 is SQIVND in the germline V gene (reference sequence). The CDR3 is made up of 15 amino acids. The J segment lost 4 bases and the V segment lost 5 bases, leaving 5 bases of the junction unmatched.

The J gene is TRBJ2-1, the V gene TRBV15, with 7 bases that match TRBD1. Germline V gene data show CDR1 as LNHNV and CDR2 as YYDKDF (reference sequence). V was pared by 6 bases and J by 6 bases, with 11 bases of the junction left unmatched. CDR3 size: 15 residues. The CDR3 reads CATSQRGQGVNEQFF. The CDR3 DNA sequence: TGTGCCACCAGTCAGAGAGGGCAGGGGGTCAATGAGCAGTTCTTC.

The gene calls are TRBV5-1 and TRBJ2-3; 11 bases fit TRBD1. After removal of 4 bases from V and 3 bases from J, the junction contained 13 bases not matched to a gene. This CDR3 is built from 18 residues. Germline lookup yields CDR1 SGHRS and CDR2 YFSETQ. CDR3 sequence: CASSPDRGRVAGTDTQYF. For the CDR3, the DNA is TGCGCCAGCAGCCCGGACAGGGGGCGCGTAGCGGGGACAGATACGCAGTATTTT.

The chain joins TRBV7-8 to TRBJ2-1, with D possibly being TRBD2 (6 bases). CDR1 is SGHVS, CDR2 FQNEAQ, per germline. The V gene lost 2 bases and the J gene lost 10 bases, with 15 bases spanning the gap. The CDR3 is 14 amino acids. The CDR3 DNA reads TGTGCCAGCAGCTTAACGGCGGGGCGTGGGGAGCAGTTCTTC. Its translation: CASSLTAGRGEQFF. Complete variable domain (other parts from reference TRBV7-8 and TRBJ2-1): GAGVSQSPRYKVAKRGQDVALRCDPISGHVSLFWYQQALGQGPEFLTYFQNEAQLDKSGLPSDRFFAERPEGSVSTLKIQRTQQEDSAVYLCASSLTAGRGEQFFGPGTRLTVL.

V gene TRBV18 combines with J gene TRBJ1-3, with D maybe TRBD1 (5 bases). In germline, CDR1 is KGHSH, CDR2 LQKENI. The CDR3 spans 14 residues. Trimming stripped 5 bases from V and 4 bases from J, with 12 bases between. CDR3 nucleotide sequence: TGTGCCAGCTCAGCCCAGGGTCTGGGAAACACCATATATTTT. Amino acid sequence: CASSAQGLGNTIYF.

The chain has TRBV10-2 and TRBJ2-7, with 11 nucleotides matching TRBD2. This CDR3 contains 16 residues. Germline assignment: CDR1 WSHSY and CDR2 SAAADI. The V gene end was trimmed by 7 bases and the J gene end by 1 base; junction bases not matched to a gene: 9. CDR3 sequence: CASIPGTSGKSYEQYF. The CDR3, as DNA: TGCGCCAGCATCCCGGGGACTAGCGGAAAATCCTACGAGCAGTACTTC.

This chain links TRBV4-2 with TRBJ2-5; D perhaps matches TRBD1 (7 bases). Germline lookup yields CDR1 LGHNA and CDR2 YNFKEQ. CDR3 size: 15 residues. V lost 4 bases, J lost 5 bases, and 17 bases lay in between. CDR3 DNA: TGTGCCAGCAGCCCACAGGGGACTTTCCACGAGACCCAGTACTTC. This sequence encodes CASSPQGTFHETQYF.

This chain joins TRBV28 and TRBJ1-2; D is possibly TRBD1 (5 bases). Trimming left V 7 bases short and J 0 bases short, with 9 bases between. The CDR3 extends over 13 amino acids. Germline V gene sequence: CDR1 MDHEN, CDR2 SYDVKM. In DNA form, the CDR3 reads TGTGCCAGCACGGGGACGACTAACTATGGCTACACCTTC. Its translation: CASTGTTNYGYTF.

The chain links TRBV9 to TRBJ2-1, with a weak D call TRBD2 (5 bases). Germline CDR1 reads SGDLS; CDR2 reads YYNGEE. Trimming took 0 bases from V and 5 from J, leaving 12 bases between them. There are 15 residues in the CDR3. The CDR3: CASSVEGGPDNEQFF. The CDR3 bases are TGTGCCAGCAGCGTAGAAGGCGGGCCCGACAATGAGCAGTTCTTC. The variable domain in full, with the rest retrieved from reference TRBV9 and TRBJ2-1, is DSGVTQTPKHLITATGQRVTLRCSPRSGDLSVYWYQQSLDQGLQFLIQYYNGEERAKGNILERFSAQQFPDLHSELNLSSLELGDSALYFCASSVEGGPDNEQFFGPGTRLTVL.

The rearrangement links TRBV19 to TRBJ2-3; 9 nucleotides match TRBD1. V trimming: 6 bases; J trimming: 2 bases; junction bases outside the gene matches: 3. This CDR3 is 14 amino acids long. Germline V gene lookup returns CDR1 LNHDA and CDR2 SQIVND (reference sequence). For the CDR3, the DNA is TGTGCCAGTAGAACAGGGGGCTCCACAGATACGCAGTATTTT. It codes for CASRTGGSTDTQYF. The complete variable domain, with remaining parts taken from reference TRBV19 and TRBJ2-3, reads DGGITQSPKYLFRKEGQNVTLSCEQNLNHDAMYWYRQDPGQGLRLIYYSQIVNDFQKGDIAEGYSVSREKKESFPLTVTSAQKNPTAFYLCASRTGGSTDTQYFGPGTRLTVL.